This TCR beta chain emerged from a study of cytomegalovirus exposure and HLA in healthy donors. Findings of the study overall: Exclusion as indistinguishable affected some V segments, including TRBV6-2 and TRBV6-3. Differences between HLA loci emerged in a later analysis of TCR association rates, with DRB1 most and HLA-C fewest. Previous analysis showed most TCR beta V segments were productive about 87% or about 30% of the time.

Per germline, CDR1 MGHRA and CDR2 YSYEKL. This CDR3 is 16 amino acids long. Losses at the gene ends were 3 bases for V and 3 bases for J; bases not matched to a gene: 6. As regards this clone: Antigen unknown.

PCR primers comprised 60 Vbeta and 13 Jbeta primers. Clones were read by immunoSEQ multiplex PCR, and TCRdb kept only the in-frame ones, dropping some. The sample has about 150,000 clones; 79% are singletons. Source material: PBMCs. The source is a man in his thirties or forties in good health and CMV-seropositive. V usage is TRBV4-1 and J usage is TRBJ2-7, with TRBD2 identical over 12 bases. For the CDR3, the DNA is TGCGCCAGCAGCCAGGTTCTAGCGGGGGGGATCTACGAGCAGTACTTC. Encoded protein: CASSQVLAGGIYEQYF.